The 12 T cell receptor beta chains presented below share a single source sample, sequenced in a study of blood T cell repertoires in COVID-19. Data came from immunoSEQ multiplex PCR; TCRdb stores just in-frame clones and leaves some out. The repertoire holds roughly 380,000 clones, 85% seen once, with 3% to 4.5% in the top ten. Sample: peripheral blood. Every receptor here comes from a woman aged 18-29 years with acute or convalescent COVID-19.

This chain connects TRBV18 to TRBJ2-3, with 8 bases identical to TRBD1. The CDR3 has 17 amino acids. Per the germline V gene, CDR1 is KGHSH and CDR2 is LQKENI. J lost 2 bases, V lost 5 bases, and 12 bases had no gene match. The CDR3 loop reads CASSEIPTGVATDTQYF. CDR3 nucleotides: TGTGCCAGCTCAGAAATTCCGACAGGGGTTGCCACAGATACGCAGTATTTT.

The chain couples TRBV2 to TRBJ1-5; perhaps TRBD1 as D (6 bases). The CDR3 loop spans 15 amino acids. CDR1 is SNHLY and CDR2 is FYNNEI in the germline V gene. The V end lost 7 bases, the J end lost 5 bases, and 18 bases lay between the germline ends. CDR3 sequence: CASKVDRWGDQPQHF. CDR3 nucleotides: TGTGCCAGCAAGGTAGACAGGTGGGGTGATCAGCCCCAGCATTTT.

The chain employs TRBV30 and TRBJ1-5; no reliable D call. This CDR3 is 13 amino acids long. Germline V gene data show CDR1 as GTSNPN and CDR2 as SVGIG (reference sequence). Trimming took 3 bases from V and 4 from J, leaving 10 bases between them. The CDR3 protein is CAWSAGVNQPQHF. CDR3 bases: TGTGCCTGGAGCGCAGGCGTGAATCAGCCCCAGCATTTT.

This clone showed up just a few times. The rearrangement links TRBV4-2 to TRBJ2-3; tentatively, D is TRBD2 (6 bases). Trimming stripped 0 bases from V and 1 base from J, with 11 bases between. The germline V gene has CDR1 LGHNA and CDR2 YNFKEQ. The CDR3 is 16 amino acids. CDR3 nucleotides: TGTGCCAGCAGCCAAGATAAGGCTAGCGGCACAGATACGCAGTATTTT. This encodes CASSQDKASGTDTQYF.

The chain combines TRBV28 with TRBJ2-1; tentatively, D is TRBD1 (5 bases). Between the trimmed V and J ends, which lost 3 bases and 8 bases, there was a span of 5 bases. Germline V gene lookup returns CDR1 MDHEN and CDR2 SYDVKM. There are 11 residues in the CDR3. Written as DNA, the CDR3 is TGTGCCAGCAGTTTGGGGCATGAGCAGTTCTTC. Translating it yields CASSLGHEQFF.

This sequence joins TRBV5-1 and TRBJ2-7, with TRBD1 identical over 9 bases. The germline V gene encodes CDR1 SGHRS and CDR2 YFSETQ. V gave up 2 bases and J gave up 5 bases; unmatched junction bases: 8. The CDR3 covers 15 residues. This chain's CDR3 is CASSFGTGPVNEQYF. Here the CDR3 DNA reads TGCGCCAGCAGCTTTGGGACAGGGCCGGTGAACGAGCAGTACTTC.

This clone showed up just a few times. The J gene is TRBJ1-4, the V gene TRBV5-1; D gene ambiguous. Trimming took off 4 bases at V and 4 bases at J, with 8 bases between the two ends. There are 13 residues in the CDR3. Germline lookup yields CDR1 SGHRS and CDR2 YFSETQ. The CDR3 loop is CASSLQVNEKLFF. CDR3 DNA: TGCGCCAGCAGCCTCCAGGTTAATGAAAAACTGTTTTTT.

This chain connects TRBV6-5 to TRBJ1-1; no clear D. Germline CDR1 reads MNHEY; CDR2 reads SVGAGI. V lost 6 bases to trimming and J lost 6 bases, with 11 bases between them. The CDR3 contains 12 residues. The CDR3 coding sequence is TGTGCCAGCAGCCTGGAGGGAGCTGAAGCTTTCTTT. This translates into CASSLEGAEAFF.

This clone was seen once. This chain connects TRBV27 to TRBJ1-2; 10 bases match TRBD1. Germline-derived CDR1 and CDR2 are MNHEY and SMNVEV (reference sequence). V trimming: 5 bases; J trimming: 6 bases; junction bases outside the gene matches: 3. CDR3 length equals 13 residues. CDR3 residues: CASSVGQGHGYTF. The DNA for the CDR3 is TGTGCCAGCAGTGTGGGACAGGGGCATGGCTACACCTTC.

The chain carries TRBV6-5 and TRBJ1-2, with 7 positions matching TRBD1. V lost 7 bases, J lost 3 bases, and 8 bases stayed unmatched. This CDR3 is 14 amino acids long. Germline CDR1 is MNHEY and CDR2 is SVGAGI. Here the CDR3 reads CASTRSTGDYGYTF. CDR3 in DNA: TGTGCCAGCACCCGCTCTACAGGGGACTATGGCTACACCTTC.

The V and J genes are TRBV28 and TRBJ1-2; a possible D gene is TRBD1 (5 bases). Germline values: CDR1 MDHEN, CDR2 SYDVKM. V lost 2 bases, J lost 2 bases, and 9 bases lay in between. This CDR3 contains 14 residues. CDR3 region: CASSLGAGNYGYTF. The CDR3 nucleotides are TGTGCCAGCAGTTTAGGGGCGGGGAACTATGGCTACACCTTC.

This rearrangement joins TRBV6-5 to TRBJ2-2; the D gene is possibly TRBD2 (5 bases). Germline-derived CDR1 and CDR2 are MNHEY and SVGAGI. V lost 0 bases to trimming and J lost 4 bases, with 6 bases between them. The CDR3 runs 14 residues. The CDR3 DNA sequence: TGTGCCAGCAGTTACTCGGGGAGCACCGGGGAGCTGTTTTTT. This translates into CASSYSGSTGELFF.